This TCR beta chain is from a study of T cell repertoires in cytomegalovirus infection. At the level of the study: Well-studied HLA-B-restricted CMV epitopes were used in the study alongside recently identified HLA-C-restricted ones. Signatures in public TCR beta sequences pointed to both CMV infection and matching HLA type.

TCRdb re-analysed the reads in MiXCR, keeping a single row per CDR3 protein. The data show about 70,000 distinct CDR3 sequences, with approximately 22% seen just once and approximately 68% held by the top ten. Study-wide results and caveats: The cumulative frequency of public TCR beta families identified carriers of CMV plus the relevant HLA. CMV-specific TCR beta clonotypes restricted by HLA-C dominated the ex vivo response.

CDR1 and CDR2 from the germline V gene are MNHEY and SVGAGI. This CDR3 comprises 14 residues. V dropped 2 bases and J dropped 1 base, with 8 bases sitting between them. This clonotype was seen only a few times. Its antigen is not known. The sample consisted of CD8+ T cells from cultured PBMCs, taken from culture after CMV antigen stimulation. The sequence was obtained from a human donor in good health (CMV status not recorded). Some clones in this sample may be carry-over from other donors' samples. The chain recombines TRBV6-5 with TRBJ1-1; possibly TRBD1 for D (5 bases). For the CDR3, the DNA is TGTGCCAGCAGTTACCGCGGGGGGAACACTGAAGCTTTCTTT. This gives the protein CASSYRGGNTEAFF.